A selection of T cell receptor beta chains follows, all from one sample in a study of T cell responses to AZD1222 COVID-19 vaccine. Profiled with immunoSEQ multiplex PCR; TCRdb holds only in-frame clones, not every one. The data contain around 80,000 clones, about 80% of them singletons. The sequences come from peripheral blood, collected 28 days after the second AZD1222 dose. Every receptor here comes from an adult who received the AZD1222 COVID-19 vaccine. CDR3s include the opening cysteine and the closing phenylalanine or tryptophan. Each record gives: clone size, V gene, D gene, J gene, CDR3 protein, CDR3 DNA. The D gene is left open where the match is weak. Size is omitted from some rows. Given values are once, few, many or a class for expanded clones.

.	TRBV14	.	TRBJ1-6	CASADTYNSPLHF	TGTGCCAGTGCCGATACCTATAATTCACCCCTCCACTTT
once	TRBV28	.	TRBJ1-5	CASSLLDRNNQPQHF	TGTGCCAGCAGTTTATTGGACCGCAACAATCAGCCCCAGCATTTT
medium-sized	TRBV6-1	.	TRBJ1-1	CASSEIKDTEAFF	TGTGCCAGCAGTGAAATCAAGGACACTGAAGCTTTCTTT
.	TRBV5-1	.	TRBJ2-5	CASSLGSGGSIQETQYF	TGCGCCAGCAGCTTGGGCAGCGGCGGATCTATCCAAGAGACCCAGTACTTC
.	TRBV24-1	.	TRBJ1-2	CATSGSGDDMGKYGYTF	TGTGCCACCAGTGGCTCAGGGGACGACATGGGGAAGTATGGCTACACCTTC
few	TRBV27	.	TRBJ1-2	CASGVLPNYGYTF	TGTGCCAGCGGGGTATTACCAAACTATGGCTACACCTTC
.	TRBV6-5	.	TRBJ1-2	CASSSGGASIYGYTF	TGTGCCAGCAGCTCGGGGGGGGCGTCTATATACGGCTACACCTTC
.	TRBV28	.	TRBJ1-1	CASSFGRRNTEAFF	TGTGCCAGCAGTTTCGGACGGCGGAACACTGAAGCTTTCTTT
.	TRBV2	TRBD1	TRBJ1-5	CASRTGTGSNQPQHF	TGTGCCAGCAGGACCGGGACAGGGAGCAATCAGCCCCAGCATTTT
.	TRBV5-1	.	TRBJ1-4	CASSSQGNWEKLFF	TGCGCCAGCAGCTCACAGGGCAACTGGGAAAAACTGTTTTTT
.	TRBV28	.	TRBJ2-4	CASRATRGLSLAKNIQYF	TGTGCCAGCAGAGCGACGCGAGGACTTTCTTTAGCCAAAAACATTCAGTACTTC
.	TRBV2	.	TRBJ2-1	CASSKDPSAYEQFF	TGTGCCAGCAGTAAGGACCCCTCGGCCTATGAGCAGTTCTTC
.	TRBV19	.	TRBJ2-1	CASSLLDSYNEQFF	TGTGCCAGTAGTTTACTAGACTCCTACAATGAGCAGTTCTTC
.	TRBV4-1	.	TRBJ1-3	CASSLEGDLSGNTIYF	TGCGCCAGCAGCCTTGAGGGGGACCTCTCTGGAAACACCATATATTTT
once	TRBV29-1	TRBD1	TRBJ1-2	CSVDPLGGEYTF	TGCAGCGTTGATCCCCTAGGGGGCGAATACACCTTC
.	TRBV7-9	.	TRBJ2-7	CASSLRAGTDAYEQYF	TGTGCCAGCAGCCTTAGGGCCGGGACTGATGCCTACGAGCAGTACTTC
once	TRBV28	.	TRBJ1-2	CASTSGVTTVGYTF	TGTGCCAGCACCTCGGGAGTCACCACGGTCGGCTACACCTTC
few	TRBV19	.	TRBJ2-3	CASSTETSTDTQYF	TGTGCCAGTAGTACGGAGACTAGCACAGATACGCAGTATTTT
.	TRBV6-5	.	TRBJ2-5	CASRRLAGQETQYF	TGTGCCAGCAGACGTTTAGCAGGCCAAGAGACCCAGTACTTC
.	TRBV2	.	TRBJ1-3	CASSALGTGNTIYF	TGTGCCAGCAGTGCGCTGGGGACTGGAAACACCATATATTTT
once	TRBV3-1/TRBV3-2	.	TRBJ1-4	CASSQPRLANEKLFF	TGTGCCAGCAGCCAGCCGAGGTTGGCTAATGAAAAACTGTTTTTT
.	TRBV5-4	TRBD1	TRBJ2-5	CATRDRGFGETQYF	TGTGCCACCCGGGACAGGGGTTTCGGGGAGACCCAGTACTTC
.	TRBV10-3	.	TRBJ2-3	CAIRLSSTDTQYF	TGTGCCATCAGATTATCTAGCACAGATACGCAGTATTTT
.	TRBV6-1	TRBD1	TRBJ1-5	CASSEHRGSNQPQHF	TGTGCCAGCAGTGAACACAGGGGGAGCAATCAGCCCCAGCATTTT
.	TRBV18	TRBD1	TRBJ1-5	CASSPQGTGKYSNQPQHF	TGTGCCAGCTCACCACAAGGGACAGGGAAGTATAGCAATCAGCCCCAGCATTTT
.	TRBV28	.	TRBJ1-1	CASGSGFVEAFF	TGTGCCAGCGGTTCGGGATTTGTCGAAGCTTTCTTT
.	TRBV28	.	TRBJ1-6	CASSLTLRNSPLHF	TGTGCCAGCAGTTTGACCCTGAGAAATTCACCCCTCCACTTT
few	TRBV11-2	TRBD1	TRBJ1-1	CASSLDLGGGVRNTEAFF	TGTGCCAGCAGCTTAGATCTAGGAGGGGGCGTTAGGAACACTGAAGCTTTCTTT
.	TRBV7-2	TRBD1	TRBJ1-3	CASSSHRTGYGNTIYF	TGTGCCAGCAGCTCCCACCGGACAGGTTATGGAAACACCATATATTTT
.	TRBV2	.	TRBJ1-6	CASSSTLEGAHSPLHF	TGTGCCAGCAGTTCGACACTGGAAGGGGCTCATTCACCCCTCCACTTT
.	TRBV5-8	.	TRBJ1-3	CASSLVGGYSGNTIYF	TGTGCCAGCAGCTTGGTGGGCGGCTACTCTGGAAACACCATATATTTT
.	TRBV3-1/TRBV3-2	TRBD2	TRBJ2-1	CASSLLAGVRGEQFF	TGTGCCAGCAGTCTCCTAGCGGGAGTAAGGGGTGAGCAGTTCTTC
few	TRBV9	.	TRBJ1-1	CASSEGSEGRDTEAFF	TGTGCCAGCAGCGAAGGGTCCGAAGGTAGGGACACTGAAGCTTTCTTT
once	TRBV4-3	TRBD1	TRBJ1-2	CASSQDRTGDYGYTF	TGCGCCAGCAGCCAAGACCGGACAGGGGATTATGGCTACACCTTC
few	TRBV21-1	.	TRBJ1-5	CASSKREGNQPQHF	TGTGCCAGCAGCAAACGAGAGGGCAATCAGCCCCAGCATTTT
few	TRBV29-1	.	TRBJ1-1	CSSLTGTEAFF	TGCAGCTCCTTGACAGGCACTGAAGCTTTCTTT
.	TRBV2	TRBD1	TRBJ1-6	CASRTGQGNSPLHF	TGTGCCAGCAGGACGGGACAGGGAAATTCACCCCTCCACTTT
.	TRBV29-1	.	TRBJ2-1	CSVGDEQFF	TGCAGCGTCGGGGATGAGCAGTTCTTC
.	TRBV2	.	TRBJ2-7	CASSFDITTYEQYF	TGTGCCAGCAGTTTCGACATAACAACCTACGAGCAGTACTTC
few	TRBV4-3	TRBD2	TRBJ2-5	CASSQIAGAGETQYF	TGCGCCAGCAGCCAGATAGCGGGAGCCGGAGAGACCCAGTACTTC
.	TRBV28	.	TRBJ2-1	CASSELGGEQFF	TGTGCCAGCAGCGAACTGGGCGGTGAGCAGTTCTTC
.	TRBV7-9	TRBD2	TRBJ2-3	CASSLGLAGRQDTQYF	TGTGCCAGCAGCTTAGGGCTAGCGGGAAGGCAAGATACGCAGTATTTT
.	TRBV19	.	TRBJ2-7	CASSIDSFYEQYF	TGTGCCAGTAGTATTGACAGTTTCTACGAGCAGTACTTC
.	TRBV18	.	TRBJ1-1	CASQRQNTEAFF	TGTGCCAGCCAACGGCAGAACACTGAAGCTTTCTTT
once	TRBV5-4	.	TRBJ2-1	CASSSYGTVQGEQFF	TGTGCCAGCAGCTCCTACGGGACTGTACAAGGTGAGCAGTTCTTC
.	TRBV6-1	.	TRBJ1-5	CASSERQGRYSNQPQHF	TGTGCCAGCAGTGAAAGGCAGGGAAGGTATAGCAATCAGCCCCAGCATTTT
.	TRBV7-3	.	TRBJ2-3	CASSSSVGTDTQYF	TGTGCCAGCAGCTCAAGCGTTGGGACAGATACGCAGTATTTT
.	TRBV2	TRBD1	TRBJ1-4	CASKGTGPAKLFF	TGTGCCAGCAAAGGGACAGGGCCCGCAAAACTGTTTTTT
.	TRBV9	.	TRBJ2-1	CASSADLPGEQFF	TGTGCCAGCAGCGCGGACTTACCTGGTGAGCAGTTCTTC
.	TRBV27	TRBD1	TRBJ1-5	CASSPTGTGYSNQPQHF	TGTGCCAGCAGTCCCACCGGGACAGGGTATAGCAATCAGCCCCAGCATTTT
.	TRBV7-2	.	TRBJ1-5	CASSLDQGKPQHF	TGTGCCAGCAGCTTAGACCAGGGTAAGCCCCAGCATTTT
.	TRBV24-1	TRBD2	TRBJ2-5	CATSVASGIQETQYF	TGTGCCACCAGTGTGGCGAGCGGGATCCAAGAGACCCAGTACTTC
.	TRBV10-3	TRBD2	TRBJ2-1	CAISEPGGSYNEQFF	TGTGCCATCAGTGAGCCGGGGGGCTCCTACAATGAGCAGTTCTTC
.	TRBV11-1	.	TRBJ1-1	CASSIKELNTEAFF	TGTGCCAGCAGCATCAAGGAGTTGAACACTGAAGCTTTCTTT
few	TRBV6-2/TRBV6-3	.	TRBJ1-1	CASSYRGSGPEAFF	TGTGCCAGCAGTTATAGGGGCTCCGGCCCTGAAGCTTTCTTT
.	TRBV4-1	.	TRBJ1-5	CASSPLPDQPQHF	TGCGCCAGCAGCCCCCTACCGGATCAGCCCCAGCATTTT
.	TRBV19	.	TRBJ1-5	CASSISGRRGGNQPQHF	TGTGCCAGTAGTATTAGCGGTCGTCGTGGGGGCAATCAGCCCCAGCATTTT
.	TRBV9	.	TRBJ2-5	CASSVGALSGRETQYF	TGTGCCAGCAGCGTAGGGGCCCTCTCGGGGCGAGAGACCCAGTACTTC